This T cell receptor (beta chain) is from a study of early T cells in non-severe SARS-CoV-2 infection (dated by TCRdb to the early 2020s). Study-level background: Because TCR sequencing was done on bulk RNA from unsorted whole blood, the alpha and beta chains could not be paired.

On this clonotype itself: Its specific antigen is unknown. No clone much larger than this one lies a single base away; base qualities are absent.

Here is what the overall study found, with its caveats: VDJdb matching was skewed toward anti-spike CD8 responses and likely underestimated virus-specific expansions, missing private and CD4 specificities.

The receptor library was made with 5' RACE. The run used a NextSeq 500. Unique molecular identifiers were attached to individual cDNA molecules in the TCR library protocol so that sequencing error and PCR bias could be corrected. Sequencing covered both TCR alpha and beta chains, and within each sample the abundances of alpha and beta sequences were tightly co-correlated. The authors' analysis ran thus. Decombinator V4 was used to perform V gene, J gene and CDR3 annotation of TCR sequences. TCRs were defined as expanded if a significant change between any two time points was detected under a Poisson model with p below 0.0001. Abundances of TCRs were expressed as counts per million after normalisation to the total number of TCRs sequenced in each sample. VDJdb, accessed 1 November 2021, was searched for CMV, EBV and SARS-CoV-2 annotated TCRs, with TCRs annotated for multiple antigens excluded. Using fastp trimming at Q25 and MiXCR clonotype assembly, TCRdb reanalyzed the public sequencing data and kept in-frame beta chains. Records with the same CDR3 protein are collapsed into one entry carrying the most frequent genes and DNA. For this entry, the V and J calls and clone size follow TCRdb and not the study's own pipeline. The sample table contains some 42,000 distinct CDR3 sequences; only one count was recorded for around 6.3% of them. The top ten constitute about 8.3% of the sample.

The study was a case-control design nested within a healthcare worker cohort in London, UK, with weekly nasopharyngeal swab PCR tests and blood sampling. Healthcare workers were enrolled in the week of the UK lockdown, from 23 to 31 March 2020, and were followed every week for up to about 16 weeks. This TCR came from an adult who was a healthcare worker with PCR-confirmed SARS-CoV-2 infection or an uninfected control (not recorded which). This material consisted of whole blood, taken at baseline.

The CDR3 has the sequence CASGGTAATGELFF. The DNA sequence is as follows: TGTGCCAGCGGAGGGACGGCGGCGACCGGGGAGCTGTTTTTT. The chain joins TRBV11-2 to TRBJ2-2; the D gene is possibly TRBD2, with 6 bases matching. V and J are truncated by 8 bases and 5 bases respectively, leaving an intervening sequence of 15 bases. Measured from the cysteine to the phenylalanine, the CDR3 is 14 residues long. Only CDR3 DNA remains: 42 bases, in frame from the first base. The germline V gene sets CDR1 to SGHAT and CDR2 to FQNNGV.